This T cell receptor (beta chain) was sequenced during a study of shared clonotypes between healthy human individuals. The method was immunoSEQ multiplex PCR; TCRdb's version includes in-frame clones alone and lacks a portion of them. The table has 2,500,000 or so clones, 93% seen once. As to this clone: The antigen remains unidentified.

Study observations and caveats: Naive subsets tended to show greater estimated richness than memory subsets.

The CDR3 is 17 amino acids. V gave up 3 bases and J gave up 0 bases, with 15 bases separating them. Looked up from germline, CDR1 is SGHRS and CDR2 is YFSETQ. This TCR was sampled from a man aged 18 to 29 in good health. Some clones in this sample may be carry-over from other donors' samples. Material: naive CD4+ T cells from PBMCs. Subset defined: CD45RA+ positively selected. V gene TRBV5-1 combines with J gene TRBJ1-4, with D possibly matching TRBD1 (5 bases). The CDR3 loop is CASSSEVGLATNEKLFF. CDR3 DNA: TGCGCCAGCAGCTCGGAGGTGGGGCTCGCAACTAATGAAAAACTGTTTTTT.